Listed here is a single T cell receptor beta chain. Antigen specificity is unknown. This record comes from a study of blood T cells in healthy people across ages. The study's findings and limits: TCR beta diversity per million T cells fell roughly linearly with age.

A second PCR of about 6 to 12 cycles used a sample-barcoded 5' primer and a J-beta primer mix. Each cDNA molecule carried a tag from a template-switch adaptor that contained 12 random nucleotides. TCRdb reprocessed the 5' RACE reads via MiXCR and lists one record per CDR3 protein. The sample includes about 640,000 distinct CDR3 sequences, roughly three fifths of them seen just once. Specimen: blood. This TCR came from a man aged 55 to 70 in good health.

In DNA form, the CDR3 reads TGTGCCAGCAGCCGAGACTCTAGCGGGGGGGCTTGGAATGAGCAGTTCTTC. It specifies CASSRDSSGGAWNEQFF. The gene calls are TRBV11-2 and TRBJ2-1; 12 bases match TRBD2. CDR1 is SGHAT, CDR2 FQNNGV, per germline. The ends lost 5 bases at V and 7 bases at J; junction bases unmatched: 12. The CDR3 sequence is 17 residues long.